This is a list of T cell receptor beta chains from one sample in a study of CXCR3-negative and CXCR3-positive naive CD8 T cells. TCRdb re-called the 5' RACE reads and gives one entry per CDR3 protein, without DNA. The sample totals 45,000 to 55,000 distinct CDR3 sequences; its top ten clones hold roughly 15%. Sequencing was done on a sample of memory CD8+ T cells from blood. All receptors come from a human donor in good health. Some clones in this sample may be carry-over from other donors' samples. Both conserved end residues are part of each CDR3.

j_call | v_call | cdr3_aa
TRBJ1-1 | TRBV12-3/TRBV12-4 | CASSFGDSAEAFF
TRBJ2-7 | TRBV12-3/TRBV12-4 | CASSLDLSSSYEQYF
TRBJ2-1 | TRBV7-6 | CASNSGWSSYNEQFF
TRBJ1-5 | TRBV2 | CASTPEGAGQPQHF
TRBJ2-7 | TRBV3-1 | CASSTGYYEQYF
TRBJ2-1 | TRBV5-1 | CASSLAGKGYNEQFF
TRBJ1-1 | TRBV7-6 | CASSLAVRGREGSTEAFF
TRBJ1-6 | TRBV21-1 | CASSDETGADSPLHF
TRBJ2-2 | TRBV7-8 | CASSLIEYNTGELFF
TRBJ2-7 | TRBV7-8 | CATSLVMGPYEQYF
TRBJ2-3 | TRBV6-2/TRBV6-3 | CASSYSVRDTDTQYF
TRBJ2-5 | TRBV28 | CASSEEGTRGTQYF
TRBJ2-2 | TRBV5-6 | CASSLGGGTGELFF
TRBJ2-5 | TRBV29-1 | CSVEFWGPEAQYF
TRBJ2-1 | TRBV11-2 | CASNSGTDLAGEQFF
TRBJ2-3 | TRBV2 | CASSDPAGGGTDTQYF
TRBJ2-3 | TRBV27 | CASSLHSPSGGPLTDTQYF
TRBJ1-5 | TRBV28 | CASSLGTSQPQHF
TRBJ2-7 | TRBV4-3 | CASSQDYAAYEQYF
TRBJ1-5 | TRBV12-3/TRBV12-4 | CASSIGGQPSNQPQHF
TRBJ1-1 | TRBV5-1 | CASSPGQGEGTEAFF
TRBJ1-1 | TRBV7-9 | CASSLPSRGPEAFF
TRBJ2-7 | TRBV20-1 | CSARDTSGSTYEQYF
TRBJ2-7 | TRBV7-6 | CASSLAPGQSFF
TRBJ2-5 | TRBV28 | CASSLGLAGEFYF
TRBJ1-1 | TRBV21-1 | CASSKRQEAFF
TRBJ1-2 | TRBV6-2/TRBV6-3 | CASSYRAGDGYTF
TRBJ2-3 | TRBV3-1 | CASSPGLGTADTQYF
TRBJ2-7 | TRBV5-6 | CASSWDRTYEQYF
TRBJ1-6 | TRBV6-5 | CASSYRVQNNSPLHF
TRBJ2-1 | TRBV9 | CASSEGTGYNEQFF
TRBJ2-3 | TRBV3-1 | CASSLQGLGTDTRYF
TRBJ2-1 | TRBV28 | CASNPARNEQFF
TRBJ2-5 | TRBV3-1 | CASSPGGVETQYF
TRBJ1-1 | TRBV7-2 | CASSLGAGAEAFF
TRBJ1-1 | TRBV29-1 | CSVEGLETEAFF
TRBJ1-4 | TRBV12-3/TRBV12-4 | CASSSIDRFANEKLFF
TRBJ2-5 | TRBV5-4 | CASSLDVPRETQYF
TRBJ2-3 | TRBV4-2 | CASSQERTGTDTQYF
TRBJ1-1 | TRBV6-2/TRBV6-3 | CASRLDRGRGLTEAFF
TRBJ1-6 | TRBV6-2/TRBV6-3 | CASALGQGASPLHF
TRBJ2-2 | TRBV7-3 | CASSPGQETGELFF
TRBJ1-3 | TRBV28 | CASSRTGSGNTIYF
TRBJ2-7 | TRBV7-2 | CASSFGPGSSYEQYF
TRBJ2-3 | TRBV14 | CARTNRVPSADTQYF
TRBJ2-2 | TRBV5-5 | CASGVLQGYPNTGELFF
TRBJ2-7 | TRBV12-5 | CASASGTYEQYF
TRBJ2-1 | TRBV7-9 | CASSLPWAGGSYNEQFF
TRBJ2-7 | TRBV14 | CASSQATGHLFGEQYF
TRBJ1-2 | TRBV7-8 | CASTSSPLDSLYGYTF
TRBJ2-1 | TRBV29-1 | CSVDLAGYDEQFF
TRBJ1-2 | TRBV5-1 | CASSFGQQKIYGYTF
TRBJ2-3 | TRBV15 | CATSRDRGGTDTQYF
TRBJ1-1 | TRBV5-1 | CASSFTVNTEAFF
TRBJ1-1 | TRBV20-1 | CSARRTDTEAFF
TRBJ1-1 | TRBV6-6 | CASSRPFGIGLDEAFF